The next 29 T cell receptor beta chains were all read from a single sample in a study of CD8 T cells in Susac syndrome. RNA was extracted with the RNeasy kit, and a quantity of about 0.45 to 1 ug was reverse transcribed using random hexamers. Via MiXCR, TCRdb re-called the immunoSEQ multiplex PCR reads, giving one row per CDR3 protein. In the table there are roughly 180,000 distinct CDR3 sequences, 85% to 95% of which are singletons. The specimen was CD4+ T cells from PBMCs. The receptors originated from a human donor with Susac syndrome.

CDR3 sequence: CASSQDLGGRSYEQYF. CDR3 bases: TGCGCCAGCAGCCAAGATTTAGGGGGCAGGTCCTACGAGCAGTACTTC. V is TRBV4-3 and J is TRBJ2-7; 7 bases are a match to TRBD1. The junction had 6 bases not matched to a gene; V was cut back by 0 bases and J by 1 base. The CDR3 loop spans 16 amino acids. Germline CDR1 and CDR2: LGHNA and YSLEER.

The chain uses TRBV6-2 or TRBV6-3 and TRBJ2-1; tentatively, D is TRBD1 (6 bases). The CDR3 length is 15 residues. In germline, CDR1 is MNHEY, CDR2 SVGEGT. V shed 5 bases and J shed 0 bases, with 11 bases lying between them. The CDR3 protein is CASSRQAISYNEQFF. CDR3 DNA: TGTGCCAGCAGTAGACAGGCGATCTCCTACAATGAGCAGTTCTTC.

The V call is TRBV6-4, the J call TRBJ1-6; D gene ambiguous. Trimming took 6 bases from V and 7 from J, leaving 13 bases between them. The CDR3 is 14 amino acids. Germline lookup yields CDR1 MRHNA and CDR2 SNTAGT. The CDR3 loop reads CASRETASNSPLHF. The CDR3 DNA is TGTGCCAGCAGAGAGACCGCTAGCAATTCACCCCTCCACTTT.

The J gene is TRBJ2-1, the V gene TRBV20-1, with 11 positions matching TRBD1. V lost 4 bases to trimming and J lost 7 bases; unmatched junction nucleotides: 6. There are 14 residues in the CDR3. Germline V lookup: CDR1 DFQATT, CDR2 SNEGSKA (reference sequence). The CDR3 is CSATPGQGENEQFF. The DNA for the CDR3 is TGCAGTGCTACCCCGGGACAGGGGGAGAATGAGCAGTTCTTC.

V and J are TRBV3-1 and TRBJ2-7, with D tentatively TRBD1 or TRBD2 (5 bases each). The CDR3 spans 12 residues. Trimming stripped 1 base from V and 6 bases from J, with 7 bases between. CDR1 is LGHDT and CDR2 is YNNKEL in the germline V gene (reference sequence). The CDR3 DNA reads TGTGCCAGCAGCCAAGGGGACCGCGAGCAGTACTTC. As protein: CASSQGDREQYF.

The V gene is TRBV11-2, the J gene TRBJ2-3; 13 bases match TRBD2. The V gene end was trimmed by 5 bases and the J gene end by 4 bases; junction bases not matched to a gene: 15. Germline V lookup: CDR1 SGHAT, CDR2 FQNNGV. The CDR3 sequence is 19 residues long. The CDR3 loop is CASSPVVQLAGGQADTQYF. CDR3 sequence (DNA): TGTGCCAGCAGCCCAGTGGTCCAACTAGCGGGGGGGCAGGCAGATACGCAGTATTTT.

This clonotype has just one count. This chain connects TRBV7-2 to TRBJ2-4; TRBD1 might be the D (7 bases). This CDR3 has 13 amino acids. Between the trimmed V and J ends, which lost 8 bases and 6 bases, there was a span of 14 bases. Per the germline V gene, CDR1 is SGHTA and CDR2 is FQGNSA. As DNA, the CDR3 is TGTGCCAGCGGAGGGGGCGACGGAAACATTCAGTACTTC. This translates into CASGGGDGNIQYF. The whole variable domain, remainder taken from reference TRBV7-2 and TRBJ2-4, is GAGVSQSPSNKVTEKGKDVELRCDPISGHTALYWYRQSLGQGLEFLIYFQGNSAPDKSGLPSDRFSAERTGGSVSTLTIQRTQQEDSAVYLCASGGGDGNIQYFGAGTRLSVL.

The chain employs TRBV7-6 and TRBJ2-7; perhaps TRBD1 as D (5 bases). CDR1 is SGHVS and CDR2 is FNYEAQ in the germline V gene. This CDR3 comprises 15 residues. V dropped 5 bases and J dropped 1 base, with 15 bases sitting between them. This CDR3 is CASSPGNAGSYEQYF. The CDR3 DNA is TGTGCCAGCAGCCCAGGGAATGCCGGGTCCTACGAGCAGTACTTC.

This chain joins TRBV15 and TRBJ1-1; no reliable D call. The CDR3 consists of 14 residues. Between the trimmed V and J ends, which lost 0 bases and 0 bases, there was a span of 5 bases. CDR1 and CDR2 from the germline V gene are LNHNV and YYDKDF (reference sequence). For the CDR3, the DNA is TGTGCCACCAGCAGAGATCAGGTGAACACTGAAGCTTTCTTT. It encodes CATSRDQVNTEAFF.

The chain recombines TRBV15 with TRBJ1-4, with TRBD1 matching over 11 bases. Per the germline V gene, CDR1 is LNHNV and CDR2 is YYDKDF (reference sequence). V was pared by 2 bases and J by 8 bases, with 7 bases of the junction left unmatched. This CDR3 spans 16 amino acids. The CDR3 reads CATSRPRTGGEEKLFF. The CDR3 nucleotides are TGTGCCACCAGCAGACCACGGACAGGGGGCGAAGAAAAACTGTTTTTT.

The rearrangement links TRBV12-3 or TRBV12-4 to TRBJ2-3, with TRBD2 identical over 9 bases. The CDR3 contains 18 residues. After removal of 0 bases from V and 0 bases from J, the junction contained 7 bases not matched to a gene. This CDR3 is CASSLARLAGLSTDTQYF. CDR3 DNA sequence: TGTGCCAGCAGTTTAGCGCGGCTAGCGGGGCTCAGCACAGATACGCAGTATTTT.

The chain joins TRBV5-1 to TRBJ2-7, with 9 bases fitting TRBD1. With V trimmed by 0 bases and J by 2 bases, 6 bases remained unmatched. Germline V gene lookup returns CDR1 SGHRS and CDR2 YFSETQ. This CDR3 is 16 amino acids long. The CDR3 here is CASSLASGTGTYEQYF. In nucleotides, the CDR3 is TGCGCCAGCAGCTTGGCCTCGGGGACAGGGACCTACGAGCAGTACTTC.

This clonotype was detected only a few times. The rearrangement links TRBV2 to TRBJ2-1, with TRBD2 identical over 12 bases. Germline trimming cut 4 bases from V and 2 bases from J; bases unmatched to any gene: 0. The CDR3 contains 15 residues. CDR1 is SNHLY, CDR2 FYNNEI, per germline. The CDR3 protein is CASSASGGAYNEQFF. The CDR3 DNA follows: TGTGCCAGCAGTGCTAGCGGGGGGGCCTACAATGAGCAGTTCTTC.

This clonotype was observed a single time. The rearrangement uses TRBV27 and TRBJ1-2; no clear D. Trimming removed 0 bases at V and 3 bases at J, with 11 bases between. Per germline, CDR1 MNHEY and CDR2 SMNVEV (reference sequence). This CDR3 is 15 amino acids long. DNA of the CDR3: TGTGCCAGCAGTTTATCGTCTGGGCCATACTATGGCTACACCTTC. It yields the protein CASSLSSGPYYGYTF.

The rearrangement uses TRBV18 and TRBJ1-1, with D unresolved. Germline lookup yields CDR1 KGHSH and CDR2 LQKENI. Trimming stripped 6 bases from V and 5 bases from J, with 13 bases between. The CDR3 is 13 amino acids. In nucleotides, the CDR3 is TGTGCCAGCTCCTCGAGGGCAGCGACTGAAGCTTTCTTT. Protein: CASSSRAATEAFF.

This clonotype was seen just once. The rearrangement links TRBV4-3 to TRBJ1-5, with D tentatively TRBD1 (5 bases). The ends were cut back, 3 bases at V and 6 bases at J, with 15 bases in the middle. CDR1 LGHNA and CDR2 YSLEER come from the germline V gene. The CDR3 contains 15 residues. The CDR3 DNA reads TGCGCCAGCAGCCAGGGGAGACAGAGCCCTCAGCCCCAGCATTTT. This gives the protein CASSQGRQSPQPQHF.

The chain has TRBV27 and TRBJ2-7; D is possibly TRBD1 (6 bases). This CDR3 has 14 amino acids. Germline CDR1 and CDR2: MNHEY and SMNVEV (reference sequence). Trimming stripped 8 bases from V and 1 base from J, with 15 bases between. The CDR3 nucleotides read TGTGCCAGCTCCTACCAGGGGATTTCCTACGAGCAGTACTTC. It translates to CASSYQGISYEQYF.

V and J are TRBV20-1 and TRBJ2-3, with D possibly matching TRBD2 (6 bases). The CDR3 spans 16 residues. Germline V gene data show CDR1 as DFQATT and CDR2 as SNEGSKA (reference sequence). V was cut by 6 bases and J by 5 bases, with 24 bases left in between. DNA of the CDR3: TGCAGTGCCAAACTCGGGTTCGCGGGACTCGGAGATACGCAGTATTTT. Translated, it gives CSAKLGFAGLGDTQYF.

V and J are TRBV3-1 and TRBJ2-3; D is undetermined. V lost 0 bases and J lost 3, with 10 bases in between. Germline-derived CDR1 and CDR2 are LGHDT and YNNKEL (reference sequence). CDR3 length: 15 amino acids. This CDR3 is CASSQDPLVTDTQYF. In DNA form, the CDR3 reads TGTGCCAGCAGCCAAGATCCCCTGGTGACAGATACGCAGTATTTT.

The chain combines TRBV23-1 with TRBJ1-5; D is possibly TRBD1 (5 bases). TRBV23-1 is placed among ORFs of uncertain function. The CDR3 has 19 residues. V was clipped by 2 bases and J by 0 bases, with 20 bases between them. CDR3 in DNA: TGCGCCAGCAGTCAACCGGGACCACCGCGCTGGGGTAGCAATCAGCCCCAGCATTTT. As protein: CASSQPGPPRWGSNQPQHF.

This sequence joins TRBV6-1 and TRBJ2-7, with D unresolved. The CDR3 covers 15 residues. In germline, CDR1 is MNHNS, CDR2 SASEGT. Trimming pared 2 bases from V and 1 base from J, leaving 12 bases between. The CDR3 loop is CASSERRHGSYEQYF. The CDR3 bases are TGTGCCAGCAGTGAAAGGCGTCACGGATCCTACGAGCAGTACTTC.

This chain links TRBV27 with TRBJ2-5; 7 bases line up with TRBD2. CDR1 and CDR2 (germline): MNHEY, SMNVEV (reference sequence). The CDR3 runs to 13 residues. The V segment lost 5 bases and the J segment 5 bases; nucleotides outside the gene matches: 5. CDR3: CASSPHGRETQYF. The CDR3 DNA is TGTGCCAGCAGTCCCCACGGGAGGGAGACCCAGTACTTC.

This clonotype was recorded only once. V gene TRBV5-1 combines with J gene TRBJ2-5, with 10 nucleotides matching TRBD2. The germline V gene encodes CDR1 SGHRS and CDR2 YFSETQ. Trimming took 3 bases from V and 1 from J; bases not matched to a gene: 3. The CDR3 spans 15 residues. The CDR3 DNA is TGCGCCAGCAGCTCGACTAGCGGGCTCCAAGAGACCCAGTACTTC. Residues: CASSSTSGLQETQYF. The full variable domain, rest sourced from reference TRBV5-1 and TRBJ2-5, is KAGVTQTPRYLIKTRGQQVTLSCSPISGHRSVSWYQQTPGQGLQFLFEYFSETQRNKGNFPGRFSGRQFSNSRSEMNVSTLELGDSALYLCASSSTSGLQETQYFGPGTRLLVL.

The chain recombines TRBV20-1 with TRBJ2-7, with TRBD2 identical over 7 bases. Trimming took 4 bases from V and 4 from J; bases not matched to a gene: 10. The CDR3 runs to 14 residues. Per germline, CDR1 DFQATT and CDR2 SNEGSKA (reference sequence). DNA of the CDR3: TGCAGTGCTACGAGGCCGACTAGCAAATACGAGCAGTACTTC. Translated: CSATRPTSKYEQYF.

V is TRBV5-1 and J is TRBJ2-2, with no clear D. This CDR3 is 14 amino acids long. Trimming shortened V by 3 bases and J by 2 bases, and 8 bases separated the two germline ends. Germline assignment: CDR1 SGHRS and CDR2 YFSETQ. CDR3 coding DNA: TGCGCCAGCAGCTCGGAGTATAACACCGGGGAGCTGTTTTTT. It codes for CASSSEYNTGELFF.

The chain combines TRBV11-2 with TRBJ1-2, with TRBD1 matching 7 bases. The junction had 2 bases not matched to a gene; V was cut back by 0 bases and J by 4 bases. The CDR3 is 14 residues long. Germline CDR1 is SGHAT and CDR2 is FQNNGV. The CDR3 nucleotides read TGTGCCAGCAGCTTAGAGACAGGGCCCTATGGCTACACCTTC. This encodes CASSLETGPYGYTF.

V is TRBV20-1 and J is TRBJ2-7; 12 bases match TRBD2. From germline, CDR1 is DFQATT and CDR2 SNEGSKA (reference sequence). CDR3 size: 13 residues. The V segment lost 6 bases and the J segment 3 bases; nucleotides outside the gene matches: 3. DNA of the CDR3: TGCAGTGCAAGACTAGCGGGAGTCTACGAGCAGTACTTC. This gives the protein CSARLAGVYEQYF.

This chain links TRBV6-2 or TRBV6-3 with TRBJ2-5; D is uncertain. The CDR3 sequence is 13 residues long. Trimming took off 6 bases at V and 5 bases at J, with 13 bases between the two ends. Germline lookup yields CDR1 MNHEY and CDR2 SVGEGT. The CDR3 coding sequence is TGTGCCAGCAGGCCGATTCCTGGGGAGACCCAGTACTTC. Translation gives CASRPIPGETQYF.

This clonotype was seen only once. The chain uses TRBV5-1 and TRBJ2-1; weak D call: TRBD2 (6 bases). Germline assignment: CDR1 SGHRS and CDR2 YFSETQ. The V gene lost 0 bases and the J gene lost 7 bases, with 11 bases spanning the gap. The CDR3 covers 14 residues. The chain's CDR3 is CASSLGGDWNEQFF. CDR3 nucleotides: TGCGCCAGCAGCTTGGGCGGGGATTGGAATGAGCAGTTCTTC.